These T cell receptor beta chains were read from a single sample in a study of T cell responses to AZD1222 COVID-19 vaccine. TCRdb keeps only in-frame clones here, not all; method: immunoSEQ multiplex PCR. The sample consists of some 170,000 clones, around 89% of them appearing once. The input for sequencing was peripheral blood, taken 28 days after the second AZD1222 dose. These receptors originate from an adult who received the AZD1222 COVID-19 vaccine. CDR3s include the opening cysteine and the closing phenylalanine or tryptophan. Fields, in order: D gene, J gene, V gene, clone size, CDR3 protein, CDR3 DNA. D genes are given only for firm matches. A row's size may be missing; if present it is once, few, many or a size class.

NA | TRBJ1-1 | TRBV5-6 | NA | CASSLGLKAFF | TGTGCCAGCAGCTTGGGTTTAAAAGCTTTCTTT
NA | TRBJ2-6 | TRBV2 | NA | CAGTDSGANVLTF | TGTGCCGGAACAGACTCTGGGGCCAACGTCCTGACTTTC
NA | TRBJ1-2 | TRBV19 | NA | CASREAGTGYGYTF | TGTGCCAGTAGAGAGGCCGGGACTGGCTATGGCTACACCTTC
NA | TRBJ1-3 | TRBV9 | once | CASSGARLSGNTIYF | TGTGCCAGCAGCGGGGCTCGCCTCTCTGGAAACACCATATATTTT
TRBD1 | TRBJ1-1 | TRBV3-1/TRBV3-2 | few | CASSATGGEAFF | TGTGCCAGCAGCGCAACAGGGGGTGAAGCTTTCTTT
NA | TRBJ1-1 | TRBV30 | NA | CAWSVPPTNTEAFF | TGTGCCTGGAGTGTACCCCCGACGAACACTGAAGCTTTCTTT
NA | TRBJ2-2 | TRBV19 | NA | CASSIEGQGLRTGELFF | TGTGCCAGTAGTATAGAGGGCCAGGGTTTGCGCACCGGGGAGCTGTTTTTT
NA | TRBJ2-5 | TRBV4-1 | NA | CASSQDRGPDGETQYF | TGCGCCAGCAGCCAAGATCGGGGGCCCGACGGAGAGACCCAGTACTTC
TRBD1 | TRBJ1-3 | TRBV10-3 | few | CAISGTGERNTIYF | TGTGCCATCAGTGGGACAGGGGAGAGAAACACCATATATTTT
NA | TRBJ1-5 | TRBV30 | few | CAWSGDSNQPQHF | TGTGCCTGGAGTGGGGATAGCAATCAGCCCCAGCATTTT
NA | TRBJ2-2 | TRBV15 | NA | CATSRDRIGGELFF | TGTGCCACCAGCAGAGATCGTATAGGCGGGGAGCTGTTTTTT
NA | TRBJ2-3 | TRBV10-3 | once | CAISGRGKEGTDTQYF | TGTGCCATCAGTGGAAGGGGGAAGGAGGGTACAGATACGCAGTATTTT
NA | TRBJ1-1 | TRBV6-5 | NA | CASSSRNAEAFF | TGTGCCAGCAGTTCACGCAATGCTGAAGCTTTCTTT
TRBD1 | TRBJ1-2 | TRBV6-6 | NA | CASSYDRAGGYTF | TGTGCCAGCAGTTACGACAGGGCCGGTGGCTACACCTTC
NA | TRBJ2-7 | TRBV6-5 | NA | CASRGGGNLVYEQYF | TGTGCCAGCAGAGGGGGGGGGAACCTAGTCTACGAGCAGTACTTC
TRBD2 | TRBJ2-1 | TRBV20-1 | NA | CSASPGLAGGREQFF | TGCAGTGCTAGTCCCGGGCTAGCGGGGGGTCGTGAGCAGTTCTTC
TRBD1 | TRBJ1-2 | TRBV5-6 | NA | CASSSPGQFFSTGYTF | TGTGCCAGCAGCTCGCCGGGACAGTTTTTTTCCACCGGCTACACCTTC
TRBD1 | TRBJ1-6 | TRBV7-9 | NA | CASSFAGQGNSPLHF | TGTGCCAGCAGCTTTGCGGGACAGGGTAATTCACCCCTCCACTTT
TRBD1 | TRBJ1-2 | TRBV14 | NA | CASSQAGRQGNYGYTF | TGTGCCAGCAGCCAAGCAGGGAGACAGGGGAACTATGGCTACACCTTC
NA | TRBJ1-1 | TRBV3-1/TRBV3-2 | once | CASSAGILGNTEAFF | TGTGCCAGCAGCGCAGGGATTTTAGGAAACACTGAAGCTTTCTTT
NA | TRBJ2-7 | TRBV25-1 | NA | CASSDRNRCSYEQYF | TGTGCCAGCAGTGACCGTAACAGGTGCTCCTACGAGCAGTACTTC
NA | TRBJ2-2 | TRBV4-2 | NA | CASSQFVLLGETNTGELFF | TGTGCCAGCAGCCAATTCGTGCTTCTGGGGGAAACGAACACCGGGGAGCTGTTTTTT
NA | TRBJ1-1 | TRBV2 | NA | CASSETGTGSEAFF | TGTGCCAGCAGTGAAACCGGAACAGGGAGTGAAGCTTTCTTT